This T cell receptor (beta chain) was obtained from a study of shared clonotypes between healthy human individuals. Looking at the study overall: With ages of 18 to 49, the donors were a couple of women and three men. Study findings and constraints: Although depth was large, rarefaction showed that sequencing of the sorted subsets was incomplete.

About this clone itself: What it recognizes is unknown.

V shed 4 bases and J shed 4 bases, with 11 bases lying between them. CDR3 length: 13 residues. Germline assignment: CDR1 SGHTS and CDR2 YDEGEE. Clones were sequenced by immunoSEQ multiplex PCR, and TCRdb holds only the in-frame ones, with some missing. The table shows over 2 million clones, with 85% to 95% occurring only once. The sequence was collected from a man between 18 and 29 years old in good health. Some clones in this sample may be carry-over from other donors' samples. The chain recombines TRBV5-8 with TRBJ1-2; the D is unclear. Sequenced input: naive CD4+ T cells from PBMCs. As for subset: CD45RA+ positively selected. The CDR3 bases are TGTGCCAGCAGCCAGCGGGGAGTCTATGGCTACACCTTC. This gives the protein CASSQRGVYGYTF. Using reference TRBV5-8 and TRBJ1-2 for the parts outside the CDR3, the full variable domain is EAGVTQSPTHLIKTRGQQATLRCSPISGHTSVYWYQQALGLGLQFLLWYDEGEERNRGNFPPRFSGRQFPNYSSELNVNALELEDSALYLCASSQRGVYGYTFGSGTRLTVV.